Below are 16 T cell receptor beta chains sequenced from a single sample in a study of T cells after yellow fever vaccination. TCRdb passed the 5' RACE reads through MiXCR, listing each CDR3 protein once. The sample comprises fewer than 450,000 distinct CDR3 sequences, more than 9% of which are singletons, and roughly 18% rests with the top ten. The input for sequencing was PBMCs, taken on the day of the first yellow fever vaccination. These receptors originate from a man aged 18 to 29 who received the YFV17D yellow fever vaccine.

The V and J genes are TRBV4-3 and TRBJ2-3; the match to TRBD1 covers 7 bases. Germline CDR1 and CDR2: LGHNA and YSLEER. Unmatched junction bases numbered 10, after V lost 5 bases and J lost 2 bases. The CDR3 length is 16 residues. CDR3 protein: CASSRGLTGSTDTQYF. DNA for the CDR3: TGCGCCAGCAGCAGGGGGCTAACGGGGTCCACAGATACGCAGTATTTT.

This clonotype was seen only a few times. The rearrangement uses TRBV5-1 and TRBJ1-2; D is unclear. With 3 bases removed from V and 2 bases from J, the gap between germline ends came to 8 bases. The CDR3 totals 13 residues. Germline lookup yields CDR1 SGHRS and CDR2 YFSETQ. The CDR3 coding sequence is TGCGCCAGCAGCTCCGAGAACAACTATGGCTACACCTTC. Translating gives CASSSENNYGYTF. Looking up the rest from reference TRBV5-1 and TRBJ1-2 gives the full variable domain: KAGVTQTPRYLIKTRGQQVTLSCSPISGHRSVSWYQQTPGQGLQFLFEYFSETQRNKGNFPGRFSGRQFSNSRSEMNVSTLELGDSALYLCASSSENNYGYTFGSGTRLTVV.

This chain uses TRBV7-3 with TRBJ2-7; TRBD2 agrees at 8 bases. The CDR3 sequence is 19 residues long. V lost 2 bases to trimming and J lost 3 bases; unmatched junction nucleotides: 18. In germline, CDR1 is SGHTA, CDR2 FQGTGA. The CDR3 region has the DNA TGTGCCAGCAGCTTATCCCCCGAACAGCGGGGGACGGCCTTCTACGAGCAGTACGTC. It encodes CASSLSPEQRGTAFYEQYV.

V usage is TRBV10-3 and J usage is TRBJ2-2, with D possibly matching TRBD2 (6 bases). Germline V gives CDR1 ENHRY, CDR2 SYGVKD. This CDR3 comprises 16 residues. Trimming shortened V by 0 bases and J by 6 bases, and 14 bases separated the two germline ends. CDR3 DNA sequence: TGTGCCATCAGTGAGTCGGTTAGCGGTTTCGCCGGGGAGCTGTTTTTT. Translating it yields CAISESVSGFAGELFF.

This clonotype was counted only a few times. The V call is TRBV5-1, the J call TRBJ2-5; D perhaps matches TRBD2 (5 bases). The V end was cut by 0 bases, the J end by 4 bases, with 10 bases between. CDR1 and CDR2 (germline): SGHRS, YFSETQ. This CDR3 has 14 residues. CDR3 sequence: CASSLAPAVETQYF. CDR3 in DNA: TGCGCCAGCAGCTTGGCCCCAGCGGTAGAGACCCAGTACTTC.

This chain joins TRBV24-1 and TRBJ1-5; 8 nucleotides align to TRBD1. Germline lookup yields CDR1 KGHDR and CDR2 SFDVKD. V shed 7 bases and J 5 bases; nucleotides not matched to a gene: 6. This CDR3 has 14 residues. This CDR3 is CATRGRGPDQPQHF. For the CDR3, the DNA is TGTGCCACCAGGGGCAGGGGGCCTGATCAGCCCCAGCATTTT.

This sequence joins TRBV6-1 and TRBJ2-2; a possible D gene is TRBD1 (5 bases). The CDR3 totals 15 residues. In germline, CDR1 is MNHNS, CDR2 SASEGT. The V end was cut by 8 bases, the J end by 0 bases, with 13 bases between. CDR3 in DNA: TGTGCCAGCCTAGGATGGGGCCCGAACACCGGGGAGCTGTTTTTT. Its translation is CASLGWGPNTGELFF.

The chain recombines TRBV4-1 with TRBJ1-2; 10 bases map to TRBD1. In germline, CDR1 is MGHRA, CDR2 YSYEKL. This CDR3 comprises 13 residues. J lost 4 bases, V lost 8 bases, and 4 bases had no gene match. The CDR3 region has the DNA TGCGCCAGCGGGACAGGGGTTGGCTATGGCTACACCTTC. Its protein is CASGTGVGYGYTF.

This clonotype was observed at least ten times. V usage is TRBV9 and J usage is TRBJ2-1; weak D call: TRBD1 (5 bases). Trimming removed 0 bases at V and 2 bases at J, with 9 bases between. Germline V gene lookup returns CDR1 SGDLS and CDR2 YYNGEE. This CDR3 region has 15 residues. CDR3 sequence reads: CASSVDPGTYNEQFF. The CDR3 DNA reads as TGTGCCAGCAGCGTAGACCCAGGGACCTACAATGAGCAGTTCTTC.

Of note for this clonotype: The junction differs from germline at one of its ends, possibly a read error. V gene TRBV5-5 combines with J gene TRBJ1-4, with 7 nucleotides matching TRBD1. This CDR3 is built from 15 residues. CDR1 is SGHKS, CDR2 YYEKEE, per germline (reference sequence). The CDR3 region is CASSPGTAINERLFF. The DNA of the CDR3 is TGTGCCAGCAGCCCAGGGACAGCTATAAATGAAAGACTGTTTTTT.

The V call is TRBV27, the J call TRBJ2-6, with D perhaps TRBD2 (5 bases). The V gene's germline CDR1 is MNHEY and CDR2 SMNVEV (reference sequence). The CDR3 sequence is 15 residues long. Trimming took 5 bases from V and 2 from J, leaving 10 bases between them. For the CDR3, the DNA is TGTGCCAGCAGTGCCCAGAGGGCTGGGGCCAACGTCCTGACTTTC. Translating gives CASSAQRAGANVLTF.

This clonotype was counted ten times or more. This rearrangement joins TRBV12-3 or TRBV12-4 to TRBJ2-3; TRBD1 matches at 10 bases. The CDR3 sequence is 15 residues long. V lost 5 bases, J lost 1 base, and 3 bases stayed unmatched. The CDR3 spells CASSRGTGGTDTQYF. The DNA of the CDR3 is TGTGCCAGCAGTCGTGGGACAGGGGGCACAGATACGCAGTATTTT.

This clonotype appeared a few times. The chain carries TRBV4-1 and TRBJ1-5, with 9 bases identical to TRBD1. Germline CDR1 is MGHRA and CDR2 is YSYEKL. CDR3 length: 16 amino acids. Trimming cost V 0 bases and J 4 bases; bases outside gene matches: 4. For the CDR3, the DNA is TGCGCCAGCAGCCAAGACCCGGGACAGGGAAATCAGCCCCAGCATTTT. Translation gives CASSQDPGQGNQPQHF.

The CDR3 reads CASSFPGQGAGGYTF. The CDR3 coding sequence is TGTGCCAGCAGCTTTCCGGGACAGGGGGCCGGGGGCTACACCTTC. This chain joins TRBV7-2 and TRBJ1-2; the match to TRBD1 covers 12 bases. The CDR3 length is 15 residues. Germline values: CDR1 SGHTA, CDR2 FQGNSA. V lost 3 bases to trimming and J lost 8 bases; unmatched junction nucleotides: 7.

This chain joins TRBV13 and TRBJ1-4; D is possibly TRBD1 (5 bases). This CDR3 region has 15 residues. Germline CDR1 and CDR2: PRHDT and FYEKMQ (reference sequence). Trimming took off 3 bases at V and 5 bases at J, with 13 bases between the two ends. DNA of the CDR3: TGTGCCAGCAGCTTTAACAGGAGGGCAAATGAAAAACTGTTTTTT. This translates into CASSFNRRANEKLFF. Full variable domain (outside the CDR3, taken from reference TRBV13 and TRBJ1-4): AAGVIQSPRHLIKEKRETATLKCYPIPRHDTVYWYQQGPGQDPQFLISFYEKMQSDKGSIPDRFSAQQFSDYHSELNMSSLELGDSALYFCASSFNRRANEKLFFGSGTQLSVL.

J is TRBJ2-7 and V is TRBV5-4; D possibly corresponds to TRBD1 (6 bases). The V end lost 2 bases, the J end lost 6 bases, and 21 bases lay between the germline ends. CDR1 is SGHNT and CDR2 is YYREEE in the germline V gene (reference sequence). CDR3 length: 16 residues. CDR3 in DNA: TGTGCCAGCAGCTTTGGGAAAACAGGGATCCGGGCCGAGCAGTACGTC. Translated, it gives CASSFGKTGIRAEQYV.